These T cell receptor beta chains were read from a single sample in a study of T cells in Graves' hyperthyroidism and ophthalmopathy. TCRdb reanalysed the multiplex PCR reads using MiXCR and keeps one entry per CDR3 protein. The sample has about 360,000 distinct CDR3 sequences; roughly 25% are singletons. The sequencing sample was made of blood. The receptors were gathered from a man between 45 and 60 years old with Graves' hyperthyroidism. CDR3s include the opening cysteine and the closing phenylalanine or tryptophan. The D gene is left open where the match is weak. Not all rows give a size; the values are once, few, many and, for expanded clones, a class.

V gene	D gene	clone size	J gene	CDR3 protein	CDR3 DNA
TRBV5-1	TRBD1	few	TRBJ1-6	CASSSYDRVDSPLHF	TGCGCCAGCAGCTCCTACGACAGGGTGGATTCACCCCTCCACTTT
TRBV6-1	TRBD1	-	TRBJ2-5	CASQGAGETQYF	TGTGCCAGCCAGGGGGCGGGGGAGACCCAGTACTTC
TRBV27	-	-	TRBJ2-7	CASIGQGSYEQYF	TGTGCCAGCATCGGGCAGGGCTCCTACGAGCAGTACTTC
TRBV5-1	-	-	TRBJ2-5	CASSLEVGGAKTQYF	TGCGCCAGCAGCTTGGAGGTCGGGGGCGCGAAGACCCAGTACTTC
TRBV19	-	few	TRBJ2-3	CASSSSKPDTQYF	TGTGCCAGTAGTTCTTCTAAGCCAGATACGCAGTATTTT
TRBV20-1	-	many	TRBJ2-3	CSARGSGPSTDTQYF	TGCAGTGCTAGAGGTAGCGGCCCTAGCACAGATACGCAGTATTTT
TRBV24-1	-	-	TRBJ1-1	CATRKTGMNTEAFF	TGTGCCACCAGGAAGACAGGAATGAACACTGAAGCTTTCTTT
TRBV5-1	TRBD1	-	TRBJ2-5	CASSTSPGQGTETQYF	TGCGCCAGCAGCACCTCCCCGGGACAGGGGACGGAGACCCAGTACTTC
TRBV6-1	-	-	TRBJ1-1	CASSVRSGEAFF	TGTGCCAGCAGTGTACGTTCAGGGGAAGCTTTCTTT
TRBV3-1	-	many	TRBJ2-7	CASSHPTSEQYF	TGTGCCAGCAGCCATCCGACCTCCGAGCAGTACTTC
TRBV28	-	many	TRBJ2-7	CASSWLEPYEQYF	TGTGCCAGCAGTTGGTTGGAGCCCTACGAGCAGTACTTC
TRBV10-3	-	many	TRBJ1-1	CAITSISAVGTEAFF	TGTGCCATCACAAGCATCTCAGCCGTGGGGACTGAAGCTTTCTTT
TRBV6-1	TRBD2	-	TRBJ2-3	CASSERLAGGYRTDTQYF	TGTGCCAGCAGTGAAAGGCTAGCGGGAGGGTATCGCACAGATACGCAGTATTTT
TRBV5-1	-	-	TRBJ1-1	CASRDWGRGVTEAFF	TGCGCCAGCAGGGATTGGGGGAGGGGAGTCACTGAAGCTTTCTTT
TRBV7-9	-	many	TRBJ2-3	CASSPPMPRTDTQYF	TGTGCCAGCAGCCCCCCAATGCCACGGACAGATACGCAGTATTTT
TRBV29-1	-	few	TRBJ1-2	CSVEPTYGYTF	TGCAGCGTTGAACCTACCTATGGCTACACCTTC
TRBV5-1	-	many	TRBJ2-1	CASSLLRVNEQFF	TGCGCCAGCAGCTTGTTACGCGTGAATGAGCAGTTCTTC
TRBV7-2	TRBD2	many	TRBJ2-3	CASSLLGGVLAGVSDTQYF	TGTGCCAGCAGCTTACTGGGGGGGGTTTTGGCGGGAGTTTCAGATACGCAGTATTTT
TRBV7-9	-	many	TRBJ2-7	CASSLGAVSSYEQYF	TGTGCCAGCAGCTTAGGAGCAGTTAGCTCCTACGAGCAGTACTTC
TRBV12-3/TRBV12-4	-	few	TRBJ2-3	CASRSSGYTQYF	TGTGCCAGCAGGTCCTCGGGGTATACGCAGTATTTT
TRBV4-2	-	many	TRBJ2-7	CASSQDSDRTYEQYF	TGTGCCAGCAGCCAAGATTCTGACAGAACCTACGAGCAGTACTTC
TRBV3-1	TRBD2	-	TRBJ2-5	CASSLGLAGGPVVETQYF	TGTGCCAGCAGCCTCGGACTAGCGGGAGGCCCGGTTGTGGAGACCCAGTACTTC
TRBV20-1	-	-	TRBJ2-7	CSARGPGQGHYEQYF	TGCAGTGCTAGGGGCCCGGGACAAGGACACTACGAGCAGTACTTC
TRBV30	TRBD2	-	TRBJ2-3	CAWSKEGSGGLVTQYF	TGTGCCTGGAGTAAGGAGGGGTCGGGAGGGCTCGTTACGCAGTATTTT
TRBV11-3	TRBD1	few	TRBJ1-4	CASSSRTGGDYEKLFF	TGTGCCAGCAGCTCCCGAACAGGGGGCGATTATGAAAAACTGTTTTTT
TRBV20-1	TRBD2	many	TRBJ2-3	CSARPAGVTDTQYF	TGCAGTGCTAGACCAGCGGGAGTGACAGATACGCAGTATTTT
TRBV7-9	TRBD2	-	TRBJ2-1	CASSYTGTRSDEQFF	TGTGCCAGCAGCTACACCGGGACTAGATCCGATGAGCAGTTCTTC
TRBV20-1	-	-	TRBJ2-5	CSAWQQETQYF	TGCAGTGCTTGGCAACAAGAGACCCAGTACTTC
TRBV2	TRBD1	-	TRBJ2-4	CASSEAATGPLAKNIQYF	TGTGCCAGCAGTGAAGCGGCGACAGGGCCCTTAGCCAAAAACATTCAGTACTTC
TRBV6-1	-	few	TRBJ1-5	CASTWVNNQPQHF	TGTGCCAGCACATGGGTGAATAATCAGCCCCAGCATTTT
TRBV7-9	TRBD2	-	TRBJ2-1	CASSARATGTSGRAPYNEQFF	TGTGCCAGCAGCGCGCGGGCCACAGGGACTAGCGGGAGGGCCCCCTACAATGAGCAGTTCTTC
TRBV27	-	-	TRBJ2-2	CASSFDRLTGELFF	TGTGCCAGCAGTTTCGATCGACTCACCGGGGAGCTGTTTTTT
TRBV12-3/TRBV12-4	TRBD2	few	TRBJ2-5	CASSLGASGSGETQYF	TGTGCCAGCAGTTTAGGGGCTAGCGGGAGTGGAGAGACCCAGTACTTC
TRBV11-2	-	few	TRBJ1-2	CASSLMMARGREYGYTF	TGTGCCAGCAGCTTAATGATGGCGCGGGGGCGCGAATATGGCTACACCTTC
TRBV12-3/TRBV12-4	-	-	TRBJ1-4	CASNRRGEKLFF	TGTGCCAGCAATAGAAGAGGTGAAAAACTGTTTTTT